This is a list of T cell receptor beta chains from one sample in a study of T cell repertoires in cytomegalovirus infection. Each CDR3 protein is one row after TCRdb ran MiXCR on the reads. The sample contains 400,000 to 550,000 distinct CDR3 sequences, over 9% of which appear only once. Sequencing was carried out using PBMCs. The receptors stem from a human donor in good health (CMV status not recorded). Some clones in this sample may be carry-over from other donors' samples. CDR3s include the opening cysteine and the closing phenylalanine or tryptophan. A D gene is named only where the DNA matches it firmly. Some rows mark clone size as missing; the rest say once, few, many or name a class of expanded clone.

>TRBV2|TRBD2|TRBJ2-5|many
CASTGSGGYQETQYF
TGTGCCAGCACAGGGAGCGGGGGGTACCAAGAGACCCAGTACTTC
>TRBV5-1|TRBD2|TRBJ2-3|many
CASSLGPAGLTDTQYF
TGCGCCAGCAGCTTGGGCCCAGCGGGACTCACAGATACGCAGTATTTT
>TRBV2|TRBD1|TRBJ2-5|many
CASSPRQGPETQYF
TGTGCCAGCAGTCCTAGACAGGGCCCCGAGACCCAGTACTTC
>TRBV7-8|.|TRBJ1-5|many
CASSARNSNQPQHF
TGTGCCAGCAGCGCCAGGAACTCCAATCAGCCCCAGCATTTT
>TRBV20-1|.|TRBJ1-5|few
CSALDRHSNQPQHF
TGCAGTGCTTTAGACCGGCATAGCAATCAGCCCCAGCATTTT
>TRBV4-2|.|TRBJ2-3|few
CASSQDSGGQREPYF
TGTGCCAGCAGCCAAGATTCTGGGGGGCAAAGAGAGCCCTATTTT
>TRBV20-1|.|TRBJ2-7|many
CSAQTLNEQYF
TGCAGTGCCCAGACTCTCAACGAGCAGTACTTC
>TRBV12-3/TRBV12-4|TRBD1|TRBJ1-5|many
CASSPNQGAGQPQHF
TGTGCCAGCAGTCCGAATCAGGGGGCGGGTCAGCCCCAGCATTTT
>TRBV19|.|TRBJ1-1|.
CASSIGQTNTEAFF
TGTGCCAGTAGTATAGGGCAGACGAACACTGAAGCTTTCTTT
>TRBV27|.|TRBJ2-1|many
CASSRRGVGEQFF
TGTGCCAGCAGCCGCAGGGGCGTGGGTGAGCAGTTCTTC
>TRBV5-8|TRBD1|TRBJ2-1|few
CASSAGQGNLNEQFF
TGTGCCAGCAGCGCCGGACAGGGGAATTTAAATGAGCAGTTCTTC
>TRBV5-6|TRBD1|TRBJ1-6|many
CASSQGTGRSNSPLHF
TGTGCCAGCAGCCAAGGGACAGGGCGTAGTAATTCACCCCTCCACTTT
>TRBV2|.|TRBJ1-6|many
CASSENPPSARYSPLHF
TGTGCCAGCAGCGAAAACCCCCCTTCGGCCCGCTACTCACCCCTCCACTTT
>TRBV19|TRBD2|TRBJ2-1|.
CASSTPGLAGGYNEQFF
TGTGCCAGTAGTACCCCAGGACTAGCGGGAGGCTACAATGAGCAGTTCTTC
>TRBV7-9|TRBD1|TRBJ1-5|.
CASSLDITGGADQPQHF
TGTGCCAGCAGCTTAGATATTACAGGGGGCGCGGATCAGCCCCAGCATTTT
>TRBV7-6|.|TRBJ2-2|many
CASSFWGRQRGTNTGELFF
TGTGCCAGCAGCTTTTGGGGCCGACAGAGGGGCACGAACACCGGGGAGCTGTTTTTT
>TRBV7-9|TRBD2|TRBJ2-7|many
CASSPAAGVSEQYF
TGTGCCAGCAGCCCAGCGGCGGGAGTAAGCGAGCAGTACTTC
>TRBV5-1|.|TRBJ2-6|.
CASSWRGEANVLTF
TGCGCCAGCAGCTGGAGGGGGGAGGCCAACGTCCTGACTTTC
>TRBV7-9|.|TRBJ2-5|few
CASSFREETQYF
TGTGCCAGCAGCTTTCGGGAAGAGACCCAGTACTTC
>TRBV5-1|.|TRBJ2-5|few
CASSLGGVPETQYF
TGCGCCAGCAGCTTGGGAGGCGTCCCTGAGACCCAGTACTTC
>TRBV11-3|TRBD2|TRBJ2-3|.
CASSLGLAGRTDTQYF
TGTGCCAGCAGCTTAGGACTAGCGGGCCGCACAGATACGCAGTATTTT
>TRBV7-2|.|TRBJ2-1|many
CASSPGPTVQFF
TGTGCCAGCAGTCCGGGACCAACGGTCCAGTTCTTC
>TRBV20-1|.|TRBJ1-2|many
CSARDPKGTAYGYTF
TGCAGTGCTAGAGATCCCAAGGGAACCGCCTATGGCTACACCTTC
>TRBV19|.|TRBJ2-6|many
CASRIDGVANVLTF
TGTGCCAGTAGGATAGATGGGGTGGCCAACGTCCTGACTTTC
>TRBV11-2|.|TRBJ2-5|many
CASSLSGYETQYF
TGTGCCAGCAGCTTATCCGGGTACGAGACCCAGTACTTC
>TRBV28|.|TRBJ1-1|many
CASSLYGKGSTEAFF
TGTGCCAGCAGTTTATATGGGAAAGGGTCGACTGAAGCTTTCTTT
>TRBV19|.|TRBJ2-7|many
CASSIGGHQTYEQYF
TGTGCCAGTAGTATAGGAGGGCACCAAACCTACGAGCAGTACTTC
>TRBV7-8|.|TRBJ2-2|many
CASSLQQSNTGELFF
TGTGCCAGCAGCTTGCAACAATCGAACACCGGGGAGCTGTTTTTT
>TRBV27|.|TRBJ2-7|few
CASSYRGQSYEQYF
TGTGCCAGCAGTTACCGGGGCCAGTCCTACGAGCAGTACTTC
>TRBV5-1|.|TRBJ1-5|.
CASSSAGWPYSNQPQHF
TGCGCCAGCAGCTCTGCCGGGTGGCCTTATAGCAATCAGCCCCAGCATTTT
>TRBV7-9|.|TRBJ1-1|many
CASSPVGTSEAFF
TGTGCCAGCAGCCCAGTTGGGACTTCCGAAGCTTTCTTT
>TRBV7-9|.|TRBJ1-2|many
CASSNGLYGYTF
TGTGCCAGCAGTAATGGATTATATGGCTACACCTTC
>TRBV15|TRBD2|TRBJ2-1|few
CATSRAGTSGRDEQFF
TGTGCCACCAGCAGAGCCGGGACTAGCGGGAGAGATGAGCAGTTCTTC
>TRBV30|TRBD1|TRBJ2-5|.
CAWSGNRGAEETQYF
TGTGCCTGGAGTGGCAACAGGGGCGCGGAAGAGACCCAGTACTTC
>TRBV10-3|.|TRBJ1-2|many
CAISEGLQGSGNYGYTF
TGTGCCATCAGTGAAGGCCTTCAGGGCTCGGGAAACTATGGCTACACCTTC
>TRBV7-3|.|TRBJ2-1|.
CASSLPAGSYNEQFF
TGTGCCAGCAGCTTACCGGCGGGCTCCTACAATGAGCAGTTCTTC
>TRBV19|.|TRBJ1-4|.
CASSPRWGVATNEKLFF
TGTGCCAGTAGTCCCCGCTGGGGGGTCGCAACTAATGAAAAACTGTTTTTT
>TRBV19|TRBD1|TRBJ2-7|many
CASSIGDRVLGEQYF
TGTGCCAGTAGTATAGGGGACAGGGTTCTGGGAGAGCAGTACTTC
>TRBV7-3|TRBD1|TRBJ2-7|.
CASSLISGTAYEQYF
TGTGCCAGCAGCTTAATTTCCGGGACAGCCTACGAGCAGTACTTC
>TRBV7-9|TRBD2|TRBJ2-3|many
CAKGTSGNSTDTQYF
TGTGCTAAAGGGACTAGCGGGAATAGCACAGATACGCAGTATTTT
>TRBV19|.|TRBJ1-5|few
CASSPGVLLNQPQHF
TGTGCCAGTAGTCCGGGAGTCCTACTTAATCAGCCCCAGCATTTT
>TRBV7-8|TRBD2|TRBJ2-1|many
CASSLGPAGGPRKIGQFF
TGTGCCAGCAGCTTAGGCCCGGCGGGAGGGCCCAGGAAGATTGGGCAGTTCTTC
>TRBV6-1|TRBD1|TRBJ1-1|.
CASSQDRGQGTEAFF
TGTGCCAGCAGTCAAGACAGGGGGCAGGGGACTGAAGCTTTCTTT
>TRBV7-9|TRBD2|TRBJ2-1|many
CASSFSGPNEQFF
TGTGCCAGCAGCTTTAGCGGGCCCAATGAGCAGTTCTTC
>TRBV29-1|.|TRBJ1-1|.
CSVRDSNTEAFF
TGCAGCGTTCGGGACTCCAACACTGAAGCTTTCTTT
>TRBV12-3/TRBV12-4|.|TRBJ1-1|many
CASRKTGNTEAFF
TGTGCCAGCAGAAAAACGGGGAACACTGAAGCTTTCTTT
>TRBV11-2|.|TRBJ1-3|many
CASSFWDPGNSGNTIYF
TGTGCCAGCAGCTTCTGGGACCCGGGCAACTCTGGAAACACCATATATTTT
>TRBV7-9|.|TRBJ2-3|.
CASSYVRADTQYF
TGTGCCAGCAGCTACGTGAGGGCAGATACGCAGTATTTT
>TRBV9|.|TRBJ2-5|few
CASSVGVNQETQYF
TGTGCCAGCAGCGTAGGAGTAAACCAAGAGACCCAGTACTTC
>TRBV10-3|.|TRBJ2-3|.
CAIQGTFLPDTQYF
TGTGCCATCCAGGGAACCTTCCTTCCAGATACGCAGTATTTT
>TRBV7-9|TRBD1|TRBJ2-7|many
CASSPPDRGLEQYF
TGTGCCAGCAGCCCTCCGGACAGGGGGCTCGAGCAGTACTTC